One sample yielded the 20 T cell receptor beta chains listed below, sequenced in a study of T cell responses to AZD1222 COVID-19 vaccine. Profiled with immunoSEQ multiplex PCR; TCRdb holds only in-frame clones, not every one. The table lists more than 100,000 clones, about 93% of them singletons. This specimen consisted of peripheral blood, obtained 28 days after the second AZD1222 dose. Every receptor here comes from an adult who received the AZD1222 COVID-19 vaccine.

This clone has only a few counts. This chain joins TRBV5-1 and TRBJ2-2; 7 nucleotides agree with TRBD1. CDR1 and CDR2 from the germline V gene are SGHRS and YFSETQ. The CDR3 extends over 13 amino acids. Trimming took 7 bases from V and 6 from J; bases not matched to a gene: 6. The CDR3 DNA is TGCGCCAGCGGTACAGGGGAATCCGGGGAGCTGTTTTTT. Its protein product is CASGTGESGELFF.

The chain combines TRBV6-5 with TRBJ1-1; 7 positions match TRBD1. V trimming: 7 bases; J trimming: 6 bases; junction bases outside the gene matches: 8. This CDR3 has 13 residues. The germline V gene encodes CDR1 MNHEY and CDR2 SVGAGI. The CDR3 coding sequence is TGTGCCAGCAAGGAGACAGGGACATCTGAAGCTTTCTTT. Translation: CASKETGTSEAFF.

The chain employs TRBV5-1 and TRBJ1-2, with D hard to call. Germline CDR1 SGHRS, CDR2 YFSETQ. V lost 4 bases to trimming and J lost 6 bases, with 10 bases between them. This CDR3 has 12 residues. The chain's CDR3 is CASSLGTHGYTF. For the CDR3, the DNA is TGCGCCAGCAGCCTCGGTACACATGGCTACACCTTC.

The chain has TRBV12-3 or TRBV12-4 and TRBJ1-2; D uncertain. The CDR3 is 13 amino acids. Trimming left V 4 bases short and J 2 bases short, with 8 bases between. CDR3 nucleotide sequence: TGTGCCAGCAGTTCGCGGAAAAACTATGGCTACACCTTC. This encodes CASSSRKNYGYTF.

The rearrangement joins TRBV5-4 to TRBJ1-1; D may be TRBD1 (6 bases). This CDR3 is built from 15 residues. Looked up from germline, CDR1 is SGHNT and CDR2 is YYREEE (reference sequence). Trimming removed 3 bases at V and 4 bases at J, with 16 bases between. CDR3 sequence: CASSSARGRGTEAFF. The CDR3 DNA reads TGTGCCAGCAGCTCGGCTCGGGGGCGAGGCACTGAAGCTTTCTTT.

The chain carries TRBV5-4 and TRBJ2-1; 7 bases match TRBD1. This CDR3 is built from 14 residues. CDR1 is SGHNT, CDR2 YYREEE, per germline (reference sequence). The V gene end was trimmed by 0 bases and the J gene end by 3 bases; junction bases not matched to a gene: 0. CDR3 nucleotide sequence: TGTGCCAGCAGCTTGGGGGACAGCTACAATGAGCAGTTCTTC. It encodes CASSLGDSYNEQFF.

This chain links TRBV29-1 with TRBJ1-5; D is undetermined. The CDR3 contains 14 residues. Germline-derived CDR1 and CDR2 are SQVTM and ANQGSEA. Trimming took 6 bases from V and 0 from J, leaving 12 bases between them. Here the CDR3 reads CSVADVDSNQPQHF. The DNA of the CDR3 is TGCAGCGTCGCGGACGTTGATAGCAATCAGCCCCAGCATTTT.

The rearrangement links TRBV3-1 (or the pseudogene TRBV3-2) to TRBJ2-1; no firm D call. The CDR3 length is 15 residues. The germline V gene encodes CDR1 LGHDT and CDR2 YNNKEL (reference sequence). Deletions cut 4 bases from V and 2 bases from J, with 12 bases between. The CDR3 sequence is CASSLQPITYNEQFF. Written as DNA, the CDR3 is TGTGCCAGCAGCCTCCAACCTATAACCTACAATGAGCAGTTCTTC.

This clone was counted between two and nine times. The genes are TRBV5-1 and TRBJ1-1, with D maybe TRBD1 (6 bases). The V and J ends lost 2 bases and 3 bases respectively, with 11 bases between them. CDR1 is SGHRS, CDR2 YFSETQ, per germline. CDR3 size: 14 residues. The CDR3 protein is CASSLGGWDTEAFF. The CDR3, as DNA: TGCGCCAGCAGCTTAGGGGGTTGGGACACTGAAGCTTTCTTT.

The rearrangement uses TRBV6-5 and TRBJ2-3, with TRBD2 matching over 7 bases. Germline trimming cut 7 bases from V and 5 bases from J; bases unmatched to any gene: 12. The CDR3 is made up of 15 amino acids. Germline V gives CDR1 MNHEY, CDR2 SVGAGI. The CDR3 loop is CASTPRGRGGDTQYF. DNA of the CDR3: TGTGCCAGCACCCCTCGCGGGAGAGGCGGAGATACGCAGTATTTT.

The chain uses TRBV7-2 and TRBJ2-2, with TRBD1 matching over 9 bases. Unmatched junction bases numbered 5, after V lost 5 bases and J lost 4 bases. The length of the CDR3 is 15 residues. CDR1 is SGHTA, CDR2 FQGNSA, per germline. The CDR3 region has the DNA TGTGCCAGCAGCCCCGGACAGGGGCCCACCGGGGAGCTGTTTTTT. Amino acids: CASSPGQGPTGELFF.

The chain couples TRBV19 to TRBJ1-2; the match to TRBD1 covers 8 bases. Germline V gene data show CDR1 as LNHDA and CDR2 as SQIVND (reference sequence). The CDR3 has 13 amino acids. After removal of 6 bases from V and 5 bases from J, the junction contained 5 bases not matched to a gene. This chain's CDR3 is CASSPGQEYGYTF. Written as DNA, the CDR3 is TGTGCCAGTAGCCCGGGACAGGAATATGGCTACACCTTC. Based on the CDR3 plus reference TRBV19 and TRBJ1-2, the full variable domain is DGGITQSPKYLFRKEGQNVTLSCEQNLNHDAMYWYRQDPGQGLRLIYYSQIVNDFQKGDIAEGYSVSREKKESFPLTVTSAQKNPTAFYLCASSPGQEYGYTFGSGTRLTVV.

This rearrangement joins TRBV2 to TRBJ2-2; 10 nucleotides agree with TRBD2. The J segment lost 5 bases and the V segment lost 7 bases, leaving 4 bases of the junction unmatched. The CDR3 length is 14 residues. The germline CDR1 and CDR2 sequences are SNHLY and FYNNEI. CDR3 sequence reads: CASNSGGRTGELFF. Here the CDR3 DNA reads TGTGCCAGCAATAGCGGGGGGCGGACCGGGGAGCTGTTTTTT. The whole variable domain, remainder taken from reference TRBV2 and TRBJ2-2, is EPEVTQTPSHQVTQMGQEVILRCVPISNHLYFYWYRQILGQKVEFLVSFYNNEISEKSEIFDDQFSVERPDGSNFTLKIRSTKLEDSAMYFCASNSGGRTGELFFGEGSRLTVL.

The gene calls are TRBV19 and TRBJ1-2; D unclear. The ends were cut back, 4 bases at V and 0 bases at J, with 15 bases in the middle. There are 16 residues in the CDR3. The V gene's germline CDR1 is LNHDA and CDR2 SQIVND (reference sequence). The CDR3 DNA is TGTGCCAGTAGTACGGGAACAGAACCCTCTAACTATGGCTACACCTTC. Translating gives CASSTGTEPSNYGYTF.

This rearrangement joins TRBV6-5 to TRBJ2-7; no definite D call. Germline V gene lookup returns CDR1 MNHEY and CDR2 SVGAGI. The V gene lost 6 bases and the J gene lost 1 base, with 16 bases spanning the gap. This CDR3 region has 15 residues. CDR3 loop: CASSSHGESSYEQYF. CDR3 in DNA: TGTGCCAGCAGCTCACACGGCGAATCTTCCTACGAGCAGTACTTC.

The J gene is TRBJ1-4, the V gene TRBV6-6; D is unclear. The CDR3 spans 12 residues. V was trimmed by 5 bases and J by 8 bases, leaving 9 bases between them. Germline lookup yields CDR1 MNHNY and CDR2 SVGAGI (reference sequence). The CDR3 DNA sequence: TGTGCCAGCAGTACCTACAGCGAAAAACTGTTTTTT. Translating gives CASSTYSEKLFF.

The V gene is TRBV7-8, the J gene TRBJ1-4; a weak D match, TRBD1 (6 bases). Germline-derived CDR1 and CDR2 are SGHVS and FQNEAQ. The ends were cut back, 2 bases at V and 5 bases at J, with 12 bases in the middle. This CDR3 has 15 amino acids. The CDR3 is CASSLMGGANEKLFF. CDR3 DNA sequence: TGTGCCAGCAGCTTAATGGGGGGCGCGAATGAAAAACTGTTTTTT.

The genes are TRBV2 and TRBJ2-3; either TRBD1 or TRBD2 may supply D (7 bases each). Trimming left V 6 bases short and J 3 bases short, with 16 bases between. The CDR3 covers 15 residues. The germline V gene encodes CDR1 SNHLY and CDR2 FYNNEI. CDR3 region: CASRRETGRTDTQYF. Written as DNA, the CDR3 is TGTGCCAGCAGGCGGGAGACAGGGAGGACAGATACGCAGTATTTT.

The genes are TRBV30 and TRBJ2-7; maybe TRBD1 (6 bases). The CDR3 contains 14 residues. Trimming removed 3 bases from V and 0 bases from J, with 12 bases in between. CDR1 GTSNPN and CDR2 SVGIG come from the germline V gene (reference sequence). The DNA of the CDR3 is TGTGCCTGGAGCAGACCAGGGGACTCCTACGAGCAGTACTTC. It translates to CAWSRPGDSYEQYF.

The rearrangement uses TRBV5-6 and TRBJ1-2, with unresolved D. V lost 0 bases and J 4 bases, leaving 10 bases between the germline ends. The V gene's germline CDR1 is SGHDT and CDR2 YYEEEE. The CDR3 length is 14 residues. CDR3 protein: CASSLVTPGYGYTF. Here the CDR3 DNA reads TGTGCCAGCAGCTTGGTGACCCCCGGCTATGGCTACACCTTC.